The T cell receptor beta chain described here comes from a study of CD8 T cells in Susac syndrome. For the study at large: There were Susac syndrome patients who were therapy-naive at blood draw, others on corticosteroids, and others on intravenous immunoglobulin alone.

This CDR3 is built from 13 residues. Germline-derived CDR1 and CDR2 are SEHNR and FQNEAQ (reference sequence). Between the trimmed V and J ends, which lost 0 bases and 7 bases, there was a span of 10 bases. Regarding the study as a whole: Expansion of clones was not seen in the CD4+ T cell repertoires of Susac syndrome.

Comment on this clonotype: What it recognizes is unknown.

cDNA came from approximately 0.5 to 1 ug RNA primed by random hexamers. One entry per CDR3 protein, called by TCRdb with MiXCR from the immunoSEQ multiplex PCR reads. The table includes 120,000 or so distinct CDR3 sequences, over 95% detected once. TCR beta from blood CD8+ and CD4+ T cells was sequenced. The specimen was CD4+ T cells from PBMCs. V usage is TRBV7-9 and J usage is TRBJ2-7; D is possibly TRBD2 (6 bases). The sequence came from a human donor with Susac syndrome. This CDR3 is CASSLAGGDEQYF. DNA for the CDR3: TGTGCCAGCAGCTTAGCGGGGGGTGATGAGCAGTACTTC.